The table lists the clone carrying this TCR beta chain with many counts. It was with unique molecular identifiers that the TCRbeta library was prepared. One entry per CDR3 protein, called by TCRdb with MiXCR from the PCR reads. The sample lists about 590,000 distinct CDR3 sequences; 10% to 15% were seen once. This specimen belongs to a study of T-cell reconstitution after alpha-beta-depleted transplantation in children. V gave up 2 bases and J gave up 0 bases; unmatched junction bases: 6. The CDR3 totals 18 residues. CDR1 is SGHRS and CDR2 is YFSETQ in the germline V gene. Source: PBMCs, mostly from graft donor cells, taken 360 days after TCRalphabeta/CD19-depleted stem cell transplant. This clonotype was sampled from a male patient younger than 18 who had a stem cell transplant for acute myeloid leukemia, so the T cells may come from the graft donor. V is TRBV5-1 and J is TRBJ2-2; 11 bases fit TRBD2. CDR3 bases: TGCGCCAGCAGCTTACGGACTAGCGGGCCAGCGAACACCGGGGAGCTGTTTTTT. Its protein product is CASSLRTSGPANTGELFF.